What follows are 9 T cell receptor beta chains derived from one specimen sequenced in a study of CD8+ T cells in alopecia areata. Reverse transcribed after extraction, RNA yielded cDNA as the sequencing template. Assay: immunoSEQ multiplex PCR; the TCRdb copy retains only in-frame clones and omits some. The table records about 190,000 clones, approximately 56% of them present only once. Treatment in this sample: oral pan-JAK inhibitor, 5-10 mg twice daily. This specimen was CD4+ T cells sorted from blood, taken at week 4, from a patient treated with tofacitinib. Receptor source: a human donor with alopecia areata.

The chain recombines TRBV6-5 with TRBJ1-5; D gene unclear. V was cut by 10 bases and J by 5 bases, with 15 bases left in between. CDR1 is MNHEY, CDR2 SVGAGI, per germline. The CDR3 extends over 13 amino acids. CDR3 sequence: CATGRPEDQPQHF. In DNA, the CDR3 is TGTGCCACCGGCCGCCCAGAGGATCAGCCCCAGCATTTT.

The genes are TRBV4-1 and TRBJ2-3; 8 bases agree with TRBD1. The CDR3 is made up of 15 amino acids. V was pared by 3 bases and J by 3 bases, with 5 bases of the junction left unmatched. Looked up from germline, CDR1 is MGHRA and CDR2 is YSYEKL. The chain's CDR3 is CASSHPGGATDTQYF. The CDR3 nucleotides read TGCGCCAGCAGCCACCCAGGGGGCGCAACAGATACGCAGTATTTT.

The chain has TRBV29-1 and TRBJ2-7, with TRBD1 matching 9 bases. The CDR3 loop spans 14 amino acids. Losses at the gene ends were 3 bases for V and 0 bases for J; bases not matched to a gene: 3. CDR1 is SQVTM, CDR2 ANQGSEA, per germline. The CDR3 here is CSVDKGQGSYEQYF. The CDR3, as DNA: TGCAGCGTTGATAAGGGACAGGGCTCCTACGAGCAGTACTTC.

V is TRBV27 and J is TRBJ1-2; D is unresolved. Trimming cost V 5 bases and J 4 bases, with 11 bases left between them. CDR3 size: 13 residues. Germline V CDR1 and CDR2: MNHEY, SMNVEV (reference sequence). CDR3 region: CASSPFRSYGYTF. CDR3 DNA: TGTGCCAGCAGTCCCTTTCGTTCCTATGGCTACACCTTC.

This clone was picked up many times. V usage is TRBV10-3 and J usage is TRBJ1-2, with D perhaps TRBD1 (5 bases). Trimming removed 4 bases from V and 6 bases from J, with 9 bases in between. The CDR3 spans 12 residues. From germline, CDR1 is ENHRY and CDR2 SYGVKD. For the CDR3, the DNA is TGTGCCATCAGTGTGAGGGGTGATGGCTACACCTTC. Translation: CAISVRGDGYTF.

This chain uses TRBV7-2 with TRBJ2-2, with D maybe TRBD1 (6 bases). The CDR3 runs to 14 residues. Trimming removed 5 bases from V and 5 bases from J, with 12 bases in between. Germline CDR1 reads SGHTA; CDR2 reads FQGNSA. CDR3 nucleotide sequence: TGTGCCAGCAGCCCGGACAGAGGGACCGGGGAGCTGTTTTTT. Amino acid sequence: CASSPDRGTGELFF.

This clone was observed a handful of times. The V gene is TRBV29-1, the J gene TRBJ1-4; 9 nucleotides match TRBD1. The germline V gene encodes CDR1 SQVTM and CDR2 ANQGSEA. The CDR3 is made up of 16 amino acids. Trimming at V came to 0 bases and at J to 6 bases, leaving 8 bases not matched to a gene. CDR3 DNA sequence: TGCAGCGTTGAAGACGGGACAGGGTATGGGTATGAAAAACTGTTTTTT. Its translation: CSVEDGTGYGYEKLFF.

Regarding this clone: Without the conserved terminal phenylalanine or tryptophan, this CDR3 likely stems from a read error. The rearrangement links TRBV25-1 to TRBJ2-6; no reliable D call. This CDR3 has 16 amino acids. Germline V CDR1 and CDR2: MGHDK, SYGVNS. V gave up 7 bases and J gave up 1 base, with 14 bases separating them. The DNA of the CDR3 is TGTGCCAGCACCCCAAACCGAAGGTCTGGGGCCAACGTCCTGACTTCC. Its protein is CASTPNRRSGANVLTS.

CDR3 protein: CSVGDPVSYGYTF. Here the CDR3 DNA reads TGCAGCGTTGGGGATCCTGTCTCCTATGGCTACACCTTC. This rearrangement joins TRBV29-1 to TRBJ1-2; D is unclear. CDR1 is SQVTM, CDR2 ANQGSEA, per germline. The CDR3 totals 13 residues. V was clipped by 4 bases and J by 4 bases, with 13 bases between them.